Listed here is a single T cell receptor (beta chain). It has no known antigen specificity. Nothing much larger sits one base from this clone, and base qualities are not available. The sample belongs to a study of blood T cell repertoires in COVID-19 (dated by TCRdb to about 2020). Regarding the research as a whole: Samples from collaborators originated in the United States, Italy and Spain and spanned both the acute and convalescent phases of COVID-19. The prospective study material was composed of cDNA or gDNA derived from T cells, B-cell-depleted T cells, or PBMCs. Deeply sampled blood TCRbeta repertoires from subjects exposed to, actively infected with, or recovered from COVID-19 were included in the dataset. A freely available public database, intended as a resource for researchers studying the immune response to SARS-CoV-2, is where the repertoires were released. Samples were obtained from the ongoing ImmuneRACE study (first 160 participants) and from 1,200 or so subjects provided by 6 global collaborators. The sample metadata nearly always contained a de-identified subject ID, COVID-19 status, age in years and sex. Where available, HLA class I and class II types were taken from metadata supplied by the sample provider and were not determined by assay-based typing.

The study at large found these results: Clinical and demographic metadata were provided uncurated, with the amount varying by source and participant.

TCRbeta CDR3 regions were amplified from genomic DNA by means of the immunoSEQ Assay, a bias-controlled multiplex PCR. On the authors' methods: Within the assay, amplification of reference gene primers was used to estimate how many nucleated cells each sample contained. To quantify the absolute abundance of each unique TCRbeta CDR3 rearrangement, sequence reads were collapsed and filtered. For each sample, productive Simpson clonality was calculated as the square root of Simpson's diversity index across productive rearrangements. The source is immuneACCESS, and TCRdb retained only in-frame sequences with V and J called. Part of the clones is not carried over; for the studies checked, unresolved V genes explain less than half of this, and the remainder is unexplained. The DNA gave D and trimming, while V, J and clone size come from that table. The sample table records 100,000 or so clones; 84% of these occur just once. About a tenth of the sample is held by the ten biggest clonotypes.

V and J lose 5 bases and 5 bases, and a span of 10 bases separates them. Inclusive of the bounding cysteine and phenylalanine, the CDR3 is 12 residues long. Only CDR3 DNA is held: 36 bases, read in frame from base 1. Whole blood was collected in K2EDTA tubes by collaborating institutions according to the institutions' own protocols. For TCRbeta analysis, collaborator samples were shipped as frozen whole blood, as isolated PBMCs, or as DNA extracted from either sample type. Source material: peripheral blood. The sequence was obtained from a man aged 40-49 years with active or convalescent COVID-19. Here the chain combines TRBV12-3 or TRBV12-4 and TRBJ2-7; the D gene is possibly TRBD2, with 6 bases matching. CDR3 sequence: CASSAGSHEQYF. The DNA reads as follows: TGTGCCAGCAGTGCCGGGAGCCACGAGCAGTACTTC.